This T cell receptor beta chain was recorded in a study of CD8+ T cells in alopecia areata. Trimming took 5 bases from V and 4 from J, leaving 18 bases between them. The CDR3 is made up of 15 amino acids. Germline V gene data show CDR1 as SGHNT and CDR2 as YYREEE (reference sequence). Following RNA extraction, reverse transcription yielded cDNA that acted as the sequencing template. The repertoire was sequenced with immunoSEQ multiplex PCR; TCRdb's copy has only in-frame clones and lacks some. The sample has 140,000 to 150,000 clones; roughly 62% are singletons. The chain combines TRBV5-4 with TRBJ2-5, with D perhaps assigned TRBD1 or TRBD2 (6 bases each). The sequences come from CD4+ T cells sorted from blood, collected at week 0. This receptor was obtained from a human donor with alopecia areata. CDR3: CASSNTVGGVETQYF. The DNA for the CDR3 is TGTGCCAGCAGTAATACCGTGGGGGGCGTAGAGACCCAGTACTTC.